These T cell receptor beta chains were read from a single sample in a study of blood T cells in healthy people across ages. TCRdb re-analysed the 5' RACE reads in MiXCR, keeping a single row per CDR3 protein. The repertoire has 650,000 or so distinct CDR3 sequences, over 40% of them found once; the top ten carry less than 15%. Sample: blood. The receptors here all came from an elderly woman in good health. Both conserved end residues are part of each CDR3. Fields, in order: V gene, J gene, clone size, D gene, CDR3 protein, CDR3 DNA. D genes are given only for firm matches. Where a row states a size, it is once, few, many or the class of an expanded clone; other rows omit it.

V: TRBV20-1
J: TRBJ2-5
size: many
D: -
CDR3: CSARDFTRETAETQYF
DNA: TGCAGTGCTAGAGATTTTACTAGGGAGACCGCGGAGACCCAGTACTTC

V: TRBV5-1
J: TRBJ1-2
size: many
D: TRBD1
CDR3: CASSSHTGTANYGYTF
DNA: TGCGCCAGCAGCTCGCACACCGGGACAGCAAACTATGGCTACACCTTC

V: TRBV7-9
J: TRBJ2-2
size: -
D: -
CDR3: CASSLEGGNTGELFF
DNA: TGTGCCAGCAGCCTGGAGGGCGGGAACACCGGGGAGCTGTTTTTT

V: TRBV5-1
J: TRBJ2-3
size: few
D: -
CDR3: CASSPAEGGDTQYF
DNA: TGCGCCAGCAGCCCCGCGGAAGGCGGGGATACGCAGTATTTT

V: TRBV3-1
J: TRBJ2-3
size: many
D: -
CDR3: CASSQALGDTQYF
DNA: TGTGCCAGCAGCCAAGCACTTGGAGATACGCAGTATTTT

V: TRBV10-3
J: TRBJ1-1
size: few
D: -
CDR3: CAISAREPNTEAFF
DNA: TGTGCCATCAGTGCAAGGGAACCGAACACTGAAGCTTTCTTT

V: TRBV20-1
J: TRBJ1-1
size: -
D: TRBD1
CDR3: CSARRTGDNTEAFF
DNA: TGCAGTGCTAGAAGGACAGGGGACAACACTGAAGCTTTCTTT

V: TRBV2
J: TRBJ2-3
size: once
D: TRBD2
CDR3: CAKLAGELTDTQYF
DNA: TGTGCCAAGCTAGCGGGAGAGCTCACAGATACGCAGTATTTT

V: TRBV14
J: TRBJ2-1
size: -
D: -
CDR3: CASSRRRDPYNEQFF
DNA: TGTGCCAGCAGCCGAAGACGAGACCCCTACAATGAGCAGTTCTTC

V: TRBV5-5
J: TRBJ2-3
size: -
D: -
CDR3: CASSPLPQGIGTDTQYF
DNA: TGTGCCAGCAGCCCGCTACCACAGGGAATTGGCACAGATACGCAGTATTTT

V: TRBV18
J: TRBJ2-1
size: many
D: TRBD1
CDR3: CASSIDRGRPYNEQFF
DNA: TGTGCCAGCTCAATCGACAGGGGGCGTCCCTACAATGAGCAGTTCTTC

V: TRBV29-1
J: TRBJ1-3
size: few
D: -
CDR3: CSVVPRTAGNTIYF
DNA: TGCAGCGTTGTCCCCCGGACAGCCGGAAACACCATATATTTT

V: TRBV11-2
J: TRBJ2-7
size: -
D: -
CDR3: CASSLVRGGAGNEQYF
DNA: TGTGCCAGCAGCTTAGTAAGGGGGGGGGCGGGGAATGAGCAGTACTTC

V: TRBV12-3/TRBV12-4
J: TRBJ1-2
size: many
D: -
CDR3: CASSLGTYGYTF
DNA: TGTGCCAGCAGCTTGGGGACCTATGGCTACACCTTC

V: TRBV5-1
J: TRBJ2-1
size: many
D: -
CDR3: CASVGGNEQFF
DNA: TGCGCCAGCGTCGGGGGCAATGAGCAGTTCTTC

V: TRBV10-3
J: TRBJ2-4
size: -
D: -
CDR3: CATSGPGRAKNIQYF
DNA: TGTGCCACCTCCGGGCCAGGGAGGGCCAAAAACATTCAGTACTTC

V: TRBV9
J: TRBJ2-3
size: -
D: -
CDR3: CASSPGTRDGDTQYF
DNA: TGTGCCAGCAGCCCCGGGACCCGTGACGGGGATACGCAGTATTTT

V: TRBV5-1
J: TRBJ2-3
size: many
D: TRBD2
CDR3: CASSFFGGSFTDTQYF
DNA: TGCGCCAGCAGTTTCTTCGGCGGGAGTTTCACAGATACGCAGTATTTT

V: TRBV29-1
J: TRBJ1-4
size: many
D: -
CDR3: CSVAGGSREKLFF
DNA: TGCAGCGTTGCCGGGGGGAGTAGGGAAAAACTGTTTTTT

V: TRBV6-5
J: TRBJ2-1
size: many
D: TRBD1
CDR3: CASSSLRDRVTGTEQFF
DNA: TGTGCCAGCAGTTCGCTCCGGGACAGGGTTACCGGGACGGAGCAGTTCTTC

V: TRBV12-3/TRBV12-4
J: TRBJ2-3
size: -
D: -
CDR3: CASSLVSTDMQYF
DNA: TGTGCCAGCAGTTTAGTTAGCACAGATATGCAATATTTT

V: TRBV6-5
J: TRBJ2-2
size: -
D: -
CDR3: CASREHGPGELFF
DNA: TGTGCCAGCAGAGAGCATGGGCCCGGGGAGCTGTTTTTT

V: TRBV29-1
J: TRBJ2-7
size: few
D: TRBD1
CDR3: CSVDGMDRRGVYEQYF
DNA: TGCAGCGTTGACGGGATGGACAGGCGCGGAGTTTACGAGCAGTACTTC

V: TRBV12-3/TRBV12-4
J: TRBJ2-7
size: -
D: TRBD1
CDR3: CASRTATGGGEQYF
DNA: TGTGCCAGCAGGACTGCAACAGGGGGCGGCGAGCAGTACTTC

V: TRBV28
J: TRBJ1-5
size: -
D: TRBD1
CDR3: CASSPSSLGQGSNQPQHF
DNA: TGTGCCAGCAGTCCTTCGTCGTTAGGACAGGGAAGTAATCAGCCCCAGCATTTT

V: TRBV5-5
J: TRBJ2-1
size: -
D: TRBD2
CDR3: CASSFSSGPSSYNEQFF
DNA: TGTGCCAGCAGCTTCTCTAGCGGGCCTTCCTCCTACAATGAGCAGTTCTTC

V: TRBV29-1
J: TRBJ2-1
size: -
D: -
CDR3: CCVLGGSGSYNEQFF
DNA: TGCTGCGTTCTGGGGGGCAGCGGCTCCTACAATGAGCAGTTCTTC

V: TRBV6-2/TRBV6-3
J: TRBJ2-1
size: many
D: TRBD2
CDR3: CASSGLAVRGEQFF
DNA: TGTGCCAGTTCGGGACTAGCGGTCCGAGGAGAGCAGTTCTTC

V: TRBV7-2
J: TRBJ2-2
size: -
D: -
CDR3: CASSLVQGWRTGELFF
DNA: TGTGCCAGCAGCTTAGTGCAGGGATGGCGCACCGGGGAGCTGTTTTTT

V: TRBV7-9
J: TRBJ2-6
size: many
D: -
CDR3: CAIQLKGTGANVLTF
DNA: TGTGCCATCCAGCTCAAAGGGACTGGGGCCAACGTCCTGACTTTC

V: TRBV7-9
J: TRBJ2-7
size: -
D: -
CDR3: CASSPLMLGSSYEQYF
DNA: TGTGCCAGCAGCCCCTTGATGCTAGGGAGTTCCTACGAGCAGTACTTC

V: TRBV5-1
J: TRBJ2-5
size: -
D: TRBD2
CDR3: CASSGYSGTQETQYF
DNA: TGCGCCAGCAGCGGGTATAGCGGGACCCAAGAGACCCAGTACTTC

V: TRBV5-1
J: TRBJ2-3
size: many
D: -
CDR3: CASEPQGSTDTQYF
DNA: TGCGCCAGCGAACCCCAGGGAAGCACAGATACGCAGTATTTT

V: TRBV12-3/TRBV12-4
J: TRBJ1-1
size: once
D: -
CDR3: CASSYQGLNTEAFF
DNA: TGTGCCAGCAGTTATCAGGGATTGAACACTGAAGCTTTCTTT

V: TRBV14
J: TRBJ1-1
size: -
D: TRBD1
CDR3: CASSQIRDRAFF
DNA: TGTGCCAGCAGCCAGATCCGGGACAGAGCTTTCTTT

V: TRBV7-2
J: TRBJ1-5
size: -
D: -
CDR3: CASSALIHGWSNQPQHF
DNA: TGTGCCAGCAGCGCCCTCATACATGGTTGGAGCAATCAGCCCCAGCATTTT

V: TRBV27
J: TRBJ2-1
size: few
D: -
CDR3: CASSVVQVNEQFF
DNA: TGTGCCAGCAGTGTGGTACAGGTCAATGAGCAGTTCTTC

V: TRBV29-1
J: TRBJ2-1
size: -
D: TRBD2
CDR3: CSAPTSGSQHEQFF
DNA: TGCAGCGCCCCGACTAGCGGGAGTCAACATGAGCAGTTCTTC

V: TRBV7-9
J: TRBJ2-1
size: -
D: TRBD2
CDR3: CASSLLLAVGEQFF
DNA: TGTGCCAGCAGCTTATTACTAGCGGTGGGTGAGCAGTTCTTC

V: TRBV6-6
J: TRBJ2-7
size: -
D: TRBD2
CDR3: CASRPREGAYEQYF
DNA: TGTGCCAGCAGGCCGCGGGAGGGCGCTTACGAGCAGTACTTC

V: TRBV30
J: TRBJ2-7
size: -
D: -
CDR3: CAWGSDPYEQYF
DNA: TGTGCCTGGGGTAGCGACCCCTACGAGCAGTACTTC

V: TRBV29-1
J: TRBJ2-5
size: many
D: -
CDR3: CSVDSSFETQYF
DNA: TGCAGCGTGGACAGTTCATTCGAGACCCAGTACTTC

V: TRBV20-1
J: TRBJ1-2
size: once
D: -
CDR3: CRAWTYGYTF
DNA: TGCAGGGCTTGGACTTATGGCTACACCTTC

V: TRBV4-3
J: TRBJ1-1
size: -
D: -
CDR3: CASSPAGGLGNTEAFF
DNA: TGCGCCAGCAGCCCCGCGGGGGGGCTCGGGAACACTGAAGCTTTCTTT

V: TRBV10-3
J: TRBJ1-2
size: many
D: -
CDR3: CAISASQGKYGYTF
DNA: TGTGCCATCAGTGCTAGTCAGGGCAAGTATGGCTACACCTTC

V: TRBV12-3/TRBV12-4
J: TRBJ1-4
size: -
D: TRBD1
CDR3: CPSSLRGQGREKLFF
DNA: TGTCCCAGCAGCCTACGGGGACAGGGGAGGGAAAAACTGTTTTTT

V: TRBV2
J: TRBJ2-5
size: many
D: -
CDR3: CASRRDRETQYF
DNA: TGTGCCAGCAGGCGGGATAGAGAGACCCAGTACTTC

V: TRBV20-1
J: TRBJ2-3
size: many
D: -
CDR3: CSASSMGGTDTQYF
DNA: TGCAGTGCTAGCTCAATGGGCGGGACGGATACGCAGTATTTT

V: TRBV6-6
J: TRBJ2-5
size: -
D: -
CDR3: CASSYSLPRETQYF
DNA: TGTGCCAGCAGTTACTCGCTTCCGCGGGAGACCCAGTACTTC

V: TRBV7-9
J: TRBJ1-2
size: -
D: -
CDR3: CASSISPRQANYGYTF
DNA: TGTGCCAGCAGCATTTCCCCTAGACAGGCCAACTATGGCTACACCTTC

V: TRBV5-5
J: TRBJ2-3
size: many
D: -
CDR3: CASSTGSPSDTQYF
DNA: TGTGCCAGCAGCACGGGATCCCCCTCAGATACGCAGTATTTT